Following are 30 T cell receptor beta chains from one sample sequenced in a study of neurological immune-mediated disorders. TCRdb recomputed calls from the 5' RACE reads with MiXCR, one row per CDR3 protein. The sample has approximately 50,000 distinct CDR3 sequences; about 5.6% are singletons. Sample: CD4+ T cells from blood. These receptors all come from a woman younger than 30 with multiple sclerosis.

This clonotype occurred many times. The chain links TRBV11-3 to TRBJ2-5; weak D call: TRBD2 (5 bases). From germline, CDR1 is SGHNT and CDR2 YENEEA. Trimming shortened V by 5 bases and J by 1 base, and 11 bases separated the two germline ends. The CDR3 totals 14 residues. DNA for the CDR3: TGTGCCAGCAGCACTTACGGGGTCCAAGAGACCCAGTACTTC. Translation gives CASSTYGVQETQYF.

Many counts were recorded for this clonotype. The V gene is TRBV7-8, the J gene TRBJ2-7, with 9 bases lining up with TRBD1. The V segment lost 4 bases and the J segment 5 bases; nucleotides outside the gene matches: 9. Germline values: CDR1 SGHVS, CDR2 FQNEAQ. The CDR3 runs 15 residues. DNA for the CDR3: TGTGCCAGCAGCTATGAGGGACAGGGCTCGGACGAGCAGTACTTC. It is translated as CASSYEGQGSDEQYF.

This clonotype was counted at least ten times. The chain uses TRBV30 and TRBJ1-1; D uncertain. The germline V gene has CDR1 GTSNPN and CDR2 SVGIG (reference sequence). Trimming took off 3 bases at V and 8 bases at J, with 10 bases between the two ends. The CDR3 is made up of 11 amino acids. The CDR3 sequence is CAWRGRQEAFF. The CDR3 coding sequence is TGTGCCTGGAGAGGACGGCAAGAAGCTTTCTTT.

Many counts were recorded for this clonotype. The J gene is TRBJ2-2, the V gene TRBV29-1; D might be TRBD2 (6 bases). V lost 4 bases and J 5 bases, leaving 11 bases between the germline ends. CDR3 length equals 13 residues. Germline lookup yields CDR1 SQVTM and CDR2 ANQGSEA. For the CDR3, the DNA is TGCAGCGTTGGCGGGACGCGGACCGGGGAGCTGTTTTTT. It is translated as CSVGGTRTGELFF.

The table lists this clonotype with many counts. The chain employs TRBV28 and TRBJ2-7; D may correspond to TRBD1 or TRBD2 (6 bases each). V gave up 4 bases and J gave up 4 bases, with 11 bases separating them. CDR3 size: 13 residues. Germline CDR1 reads MDHEN; CDR2 reads SYDVKM. Here the CDR3 reads CASSSGGLYEQYF. Written as DNA, the CDR3 is TGTGCCAGCAGTTCCGGGGGCCTTTACGAGCAGTACTTC. The variable domain in full, completed from reference TRBV28 and TRBJ2-7, reads DVKVTQSSRYLVKRTGEKVFLECVQDMDHENMFWYRQDPGLGLRLIYFSYDVKMKEKGDIPEGYSVSREKKERFSLILESASTNQTSMYLCASSSGGLYEQYFGPGTRLTVT.

Many counts were recorded for this clonotype. V usage is TRBV12-3 or TRBV12-4 and J usage is TRBJ2-3; D gene ambiguous. The CDR3 loop spans 12 amino acids. V was trimmed by 6 bases and J by 0 bases, leaving 4 bases between them. The DNA of the CDR3 is TGTGCCAGCAGGGGGAGCACAGATACGCAGTATTTT. Residues: CASRGSTDTQYF.

This clonotype showed up many times. J is TRBJ1-2 and V is TRBV12-3 or TRBV12-4; TRBD1 might be the D (6 bases). V lost 5 bases and J lost 4, with 8 bases in between. CDR3 length equals 12 residues. The CDR3 here is CASSPDSYGYTF. In DNA form, the CDR3 reads TGTGCCAGCAGTCCGGACAGCTATGGCTACACCTTC.

This clonotype was found many times. V is TRBV20-1 and J is TRBJ1-6, with D possibly matching TRBD1 (5 bases). In germline, CDR1 is DFQATT, CDR2 SNEGSKA (reference sequence). The CDR3 contains 16 residues. Trimming removed 3 bases at V and 4 bases at J, with 16 bases between. As DNA, the CDR3 is TGCAGTGCTAGGTTGGTGGTACAGGTGTATAATTCACCCCTCCACTTT. Encoded protein: CSARLVVQVYNSPLHF.

This clonotype occurred many times. The rearrangement joins TRBV7-6 to TRBJ2-5; 10 bases match TRBD2. Losses at the gene ends were 5 bases for V and 5 bases for J; bases not matched to a gene: 8. CDR1 and CDR2 (germline): SGHVS, FNYEAQ. The CDR3 contains 15 residues. CDR3 DNA sequence: TGTGCCAGCAGCCCTAGCGGGGGTACGGCGGAGACCCAGTACTTC. As protein: CASSPSGGTAETQYF.

The chain uses TRBV5-1 and TRBJ1-2; 11 bases map to TRBD1. CDR3 length: 15 amino acids. With V trimmed by 4 bases and J by 6 bases, 8 bases remained unmatched. Per germline, CDR1 SGHRS and CDR2 YFSETQ. CDR3 region: CASSDRDRGVDGYTF. CDR3 in DNA: TGCGCCAGCAGCGACCGGGACAGGGGGGTGGATGGCTACACCTTC. The full variable domain, rest sourced from reference TRBV5-1 and TRBJ1-2, is KAGVTQTPRYLIKTRGQQVTLSCSPISGHRSVSWYQQTPGQGLQFLFEYFSETQRNKGNFPGRFSGRQFSNSRSEMNVSTLELGDSALYLCASSDRDRGVDGYTFGSGTRLTVV.

This clonotype was picked up many times. V and J are TRBV10-3 and TRBJ2-7; 9 bases fit TRBD1. The CDR3 extends over 14 amino acids. Germline V lookup: CDR1 ENHRY, CDR2 SYGVKD. With V trimmed by 10 bases and J by 1 base, 8 bases remained unmatched. The CDR3 reads CATQGTGSSYEQYF. The CDR3 DNA reads as TGTGCCACTCAGGGGACAGGGTCTTCCTACGAGCAGTACTTC.

Ten or more counts support this clonotype. V usage is TRBV6-5 and J usage is TRBJ2-2, with 7 bases lining up with TRBD1. Trimming removed 2 bases from V and 5 bases from J; junction bases left unmatched: 11. Per germline, CDR1 MNHEY and CDR2 SVGAGI. This CDR3 has 17 amino acids. CDR3 residues: CASSYPVNRGGTGELFF. DNA for the CDR3: TGTGCCAGCAGTTACCCAGTTAACAGGGGTGGGACCGGGGAGCTGTTTTTT.

This clonotype was seen ten or more times. The chain couples TRBV9 to TRBJ2-7, with D unresolved. Germline V gene data show CDR1 as SGDLS and CDR2 as YYNGEE. V was clipped by 8 bases and J by 4 bases, with 4 bases between them. CDR3 length equals 9 residues. CDR3 in DNA: TGTGCCAGGACGTACGAGCAGTACTTC. Translated: CARTYEQYF.

This clonotype was detected many times. J is TRBJ1-4 and V is TRBV12-3 or TRBV12-4; the D is unclear. The CDR3 is made up of 14 amino acids. Deletions cut 3 bases from V and 5 bases from J, with 10 bases between. The CDR3 bases are TGTGCCAGCAGTTTTCTCACGGAAAATGAAAAACTGTTTTTT. This codes for CASSFLTENEKLFF.

This clonotype was seen many times. CDR3 residues: CASSRQGAPGELFF. The CDR3 region has the DNA TGTGCCAGCAGTCGACAGGGGGCCCCCGGGGAGCTGTTTTTT. The V and J genes are TRBV6-5 and TRBJ2-2; TRBD1 aligns across 10 bases. The V gene's germline CDR1 is MNHEY and CDR2 SVGAGI. Germline trimming cut 5 bases from V and 6 bases from J; bases unmatched to any gene: 3. CDR3 size: 14 residues.

This clonotype occurred many times. V usage is TRBV18 and J usage is TRBJ2-6; no definite D call. V lost 6 bases and J lost 0, with 9 bases in between. This CDR3 comprises 15 residues. Germline CDR1 KGHSH, CDR2 LQKENI. The CDR3 loop is CASSRTSSGANVLTF. The CDR3 DNA follows: TGTGCCAGCTCCCGAACTTCCTCTGGGGCCAACGTCCTGACTTTC.

Ten or more counts support this clonotype. V and J are TRBV29-1 and TRBJ1-1; D not certain. Germline V gene sequence: CDR1 SQVTM, CDR2 ANQGSEA. The CDR3 totals 12 residues. Trimming removed 7 bases at V and 4 bases at J, with 13 bases between. Here the CDR3 DNA reads TGCAGCGCCCTCCTAGGAAGCACTGAAGCTTTCTTT. Translating gives CSALLGSTEAFF.

This clonotype was seen repeatedly, ten times or more. The chain links TRBV12-3 or TRBV12-4 to TRBJ2-7, with a weak D call TRBD1 (5 bases). The CDR3 has 14 residues. Trimming took 5 bases from V and 5 from J, leaving 16 bases between them. In nucleotides, the CDR3 is TGTGCCAGCAGTCCCCTGGGTGGGGCCCACGAGCAGTACTTC. Translated: CASSPLGGAHEQYF.

The chain is built from TRBV20-1 and TRBJ2-7; 10 bases are shared with TRBD2. Germline CDR1 reads DFQATT; CDR2 reads SNEGSKA (reference sequence). This CDR3 comprises 14 residues. V was clipped by 3 bases and J by 4 bases; unmatched bases: 6. The CDR3 bases are TGCAGTGCTAGCGCTAGCGGGGGCCCGTACGAGCAGTACTTC. Protein sequence: CSASASGGPYEQYF.

Ten or more counts support this clonotype. The chain links TRBV18 to TRBJ2-7; 9 bases are shared with TRBD1. The CDR3 consists of 13 residues. Germline-derived CDR1 and CDR2 are KGHSH and LQKENI. V shed 5 bases and J 6 bases; nucleotides not matched to a gene: 5. The CDR3 here is CASSSDRGVEQYF. CDR3 DNA: TGTGCCAGCTCATCGGACAGGGGAGTCGAGCAGTACTTC.

This rearrangement joins TRBV6-1 to TRBJ1-2, with 7 nucleotides matching TRBD1. The CDR3 totals 12 residues. Germline CDR1 is MNHNS and CDR2 is SASEGT. V lost 6 bases to trimming and J lost 4 bases; unmatched junction nucleotides: 2. Here the CDR3 reads CASSQGVYGYTF. The CDR3, as DNA: TGTGCCAGCAGCCAGGGGGTCTATGGCTACACCTTC.

This clonotype was seen ten or more times. The genes are TRBV20-1 and TRBJ2-5; D might be TRBD2 (7 bases). This CDR3 is 13 amino acids long. Trimming removed 3 bases at V and 5 bases at J, with 13 bases between. Germline V gene data show CDR1 as DFQATT and CDR2 as SNEGSKA (reference sequence). CDR3 protein: CSASSAGAETQYF. CDR3 coding DNA: TGCAGTGCTAGTAGCGCGGGGGCGGAGACCCAGTACTTC.

In this sample, this clonotype turned up many times. The chain is built from TRBV5-1 and TRBJ2-5; 11 nucleotides agree with TRBD2. J lost 5 bases, V lost 2 bases, and 2 bases had no gene match. The length of the CDR3 is 14 residues. Germline CDR1 is SGHRS and CDR2 is YFSETQ. As DNA, the CDR3 is TGCGCCAGCAGCTTTAGCGGGAGGGAGGAGACCCAGTACTTC. It is translated as CASSFSGREETQYF.

This clonotype came up many times. The chain links TRBV7-9 to TRBJ2-3; D is ambiguous. Germline V lookup: CDR1 SEHNR, CDR2 FQNEAQ (reference sequence). CDR3 size: 15 residues. Trimming shortened V by 5 bases and J by 5 bases, and 17 bases separated the two germline ends. DNA for the CDR3: TGTGCCAGCAGCCCCCAGTCGGCGATGGTAGATACGCAGTATTTT. Its protein is CASSPQSAMVDTQYF.

The sample holds many counts of this clonotype. The chain uses TRBV25-1 and TRBJ1-1; D is undetermined. Looked up from germline, CDR1 is MGHDK and CDR2 is SYGVNS. Trimming left V 3 bases short and J 0 bases short, with 11 bases between. This CDR3 contains 15 residues. CDR3 DNA: TGTGCCAGCAGTGAGACGGGATATATGAACACTGAAGCTTTCTTT. Translation: CASSETGYMNTEAFF.

This clonotype was observed many times. This chain uses TRBV11-2 with TRBJ1-6, with 7 bases aligning to TRBD1. The CDR3 spans 15 residues. CDR1 and CDR2 (germline): SGHAT, FQNNGV. Losses at the gene ends were 8 bases for V and 9 bases for J; bases not matched to a gene: 13. In DNA form, the CDR3 reads TGTGCCAGCGCTACAGGACAGGTCGGCGGTTCACCCCTCCACTTT. Protein: CASATGQVGGSPLHF.

CDR3 sequence reads: CASGYEQYF. The CDR3 coding sequence is TGTGCCAGCGGCTACGAGCAGTACTTC. The chain employs TRBV6-1 and TRBJ2-7; no clear D. The germline gives CDR1 MNHNS, CDR2 SASEGT. The CDR3 contains 9 residues. Trimming pared 8 bases from V and 3 bases from J, leaving 2 bases between.

This clonotype was observed at least ten times. The chain employs TRBV7-8 and TRBJ2-5; 9 bases fit TRBD2. This CDR3 region has 22 residues. Germline loops: CDR1 SGHVS, CDR2 FQNEAQ. V dropped 2 bases and J dropped 1; count of bases not matched to a gene: 23. This CDR3 reads CASSLMGVAGVWTENVQETQYF. The CDR3 nucleotides are TGTGCCAGCAGCTTAATGGGGGTAGCGGGAGTTTGGACAGAGAACGTCCAAGAGACCCAGTACTTC.

This clonotype was seen ten or more times. This chain joins TRBV15 and TRBJ2-1; D gene uncertain. CDR1 is LNHNV, CDR2 YYDKDF, per germline (reference sequence). The V end was cut by 3 bases, the J end by 5 bases, with 14 bases between. The CDR3 contains 15 residues. CDR3 loop: CATSSSPTAHNEQFF. The CDR3 DNA reads TGTGCCACCAGCAGTTCCCCCACAGCCCACAATGAGCAGTTCTTC.

This clonotype was seen ten or more times. This chain connects TRBV4-2 to TRBJ2-6; TRBD2 matches 11 bases. Trimming took 1 base from V and 4 from J; bases not matched to a gene: 9. CDR1 and CDR2 (germline): LGHNA, YNFKEQ. The CDR3 is made up of 19 amino acids. CDR3 loop: CASSQAQSSGGAGANVLTF. Here the CDR3 DNA reads TGTGCCAGCAGCCAAGCTCAAAGTAGCGGGGGGGCCGGGGCCAACGTCCTGACTTTC.